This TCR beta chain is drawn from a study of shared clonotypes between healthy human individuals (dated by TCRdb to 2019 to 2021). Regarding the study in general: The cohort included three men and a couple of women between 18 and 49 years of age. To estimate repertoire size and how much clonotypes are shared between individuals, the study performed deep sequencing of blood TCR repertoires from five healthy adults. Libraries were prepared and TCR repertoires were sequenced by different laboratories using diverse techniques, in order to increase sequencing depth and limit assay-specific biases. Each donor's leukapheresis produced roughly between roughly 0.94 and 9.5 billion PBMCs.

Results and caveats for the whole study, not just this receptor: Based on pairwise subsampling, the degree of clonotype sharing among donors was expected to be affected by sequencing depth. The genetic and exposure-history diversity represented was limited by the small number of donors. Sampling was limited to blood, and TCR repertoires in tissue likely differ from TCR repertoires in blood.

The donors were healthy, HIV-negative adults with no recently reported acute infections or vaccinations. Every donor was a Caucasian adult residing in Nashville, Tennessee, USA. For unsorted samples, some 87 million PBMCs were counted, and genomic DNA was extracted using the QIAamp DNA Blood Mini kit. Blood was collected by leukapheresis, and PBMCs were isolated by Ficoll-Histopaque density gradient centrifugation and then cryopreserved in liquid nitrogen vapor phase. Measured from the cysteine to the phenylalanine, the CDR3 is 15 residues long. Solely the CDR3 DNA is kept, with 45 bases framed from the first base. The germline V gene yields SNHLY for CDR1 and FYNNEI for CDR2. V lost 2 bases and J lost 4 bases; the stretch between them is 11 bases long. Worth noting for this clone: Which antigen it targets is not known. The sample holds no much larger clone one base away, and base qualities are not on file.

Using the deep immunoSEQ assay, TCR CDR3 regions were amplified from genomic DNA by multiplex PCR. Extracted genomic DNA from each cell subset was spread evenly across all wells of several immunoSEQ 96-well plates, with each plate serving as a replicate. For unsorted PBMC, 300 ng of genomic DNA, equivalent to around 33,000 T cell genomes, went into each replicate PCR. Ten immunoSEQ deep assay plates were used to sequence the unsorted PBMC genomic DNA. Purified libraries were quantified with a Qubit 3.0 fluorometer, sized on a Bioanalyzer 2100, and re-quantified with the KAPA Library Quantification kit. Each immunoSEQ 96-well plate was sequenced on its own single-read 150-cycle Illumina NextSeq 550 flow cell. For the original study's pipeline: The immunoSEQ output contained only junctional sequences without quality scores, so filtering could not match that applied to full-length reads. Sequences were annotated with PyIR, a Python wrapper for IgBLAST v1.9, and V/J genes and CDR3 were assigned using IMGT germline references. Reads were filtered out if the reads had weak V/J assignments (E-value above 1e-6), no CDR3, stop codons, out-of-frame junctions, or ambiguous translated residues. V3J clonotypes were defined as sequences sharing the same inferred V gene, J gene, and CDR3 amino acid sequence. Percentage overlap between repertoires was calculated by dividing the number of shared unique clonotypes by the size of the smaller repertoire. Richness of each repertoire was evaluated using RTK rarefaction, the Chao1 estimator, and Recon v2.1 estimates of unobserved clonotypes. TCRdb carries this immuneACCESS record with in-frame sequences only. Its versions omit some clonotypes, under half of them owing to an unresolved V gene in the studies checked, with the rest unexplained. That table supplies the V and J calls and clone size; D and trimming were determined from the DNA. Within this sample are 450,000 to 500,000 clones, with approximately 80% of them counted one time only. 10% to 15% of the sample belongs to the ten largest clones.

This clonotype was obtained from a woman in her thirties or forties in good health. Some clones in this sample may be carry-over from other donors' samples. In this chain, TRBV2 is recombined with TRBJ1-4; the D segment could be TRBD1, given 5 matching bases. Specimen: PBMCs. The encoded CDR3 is CASSEIGAVNEKLFF. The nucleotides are TGTGCCAGCAGTGAAATTGGGGCCGTTAATGAAAAACTGTTTTTT. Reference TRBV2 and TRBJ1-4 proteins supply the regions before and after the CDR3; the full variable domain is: EPEVTQTPSHQVTQMGQEVILRCVPISNHLYFYWYRQILGQKVEFLVSFYNNEISEKSEIFDDQFSVERPDGSNFTLKIRSTKLEDSAMYFCASSEIGAVNEKLFFGSGTQLSVL.